The source of this T cell receptor beta chain is a study of blood T cell repertoires in COVID-19. Study background: In each case, the material was cDNA or gDNA derived from T cells, B-cell-depleted T cells, or PBMCs.

V was shortened by 1 base and J by 3 bases, with 10 bases between the two germline ends. The CDR3 consists of 14 residues. CDR1 and CDR2 from the germline V gene are SGHRS and YFSETQ. All recovered Cohort 3 donors got two negative PCRs, got clearance, or saw symptom resolution. Sequencing used immunoSEQ multiplex PCR; TCRdb keeps in-frame clones, though not all of them. Of some 300,000 clones listed, approximately 90% are singletons. The count of this clone is one. This clonotype originated in a man aged 30 to 45 who had recovered from COVID-19. The V gene is TRBV5-1, the J gene TRBJ2-5; D not certain. The sequenced sample consisted of PBMCs or T cells enriched from blood (not recorded which). The CDR3 coding sequence is TGCGCCAGCAGCTTGCTCTCCGCGGAAGAGACCCAGTACTTC. Protein: CASSLLSAEETQYF.